This T cell receptor beta chain originates from a study of cytomegalovirus exposure and HLA in healthy donors. Study-level findings and limits: Within the roughly 120 validation repertoires, first-cohort TCR clusters tended to co-occur, according to a later analysis. Roughly 170 TCR beta chains were listed as cytomegalovirus-associated.

Here immunoSEQ multiplex PCR was the method, and the copy in TCRdb shows in-frame clones only, minus some. The data hold some 190,000 clones, with about 83% observed a single time. Germline CDR1 SGHAT, CDR2 FQNNGV. This CDR3 spans 15 amino acids. V lost 4 bases, J lost 6 bases, and 7 bases stayed unmatched. Concerning this clone itself: Its cognate antigen is unknown.

The chain uses TRBV11-2 and TRBJ2-1, with 9 bases lining up with TRBD2. The clonotype was recovered from a woman under 30 in good health and CMV-seronegative. The sequencing sample was made of PBMCs. As DNA, the CDR3 is TGTGCCAGCAGCTACCCGGGACTAGCTATCAATGAGCAGTTCTTC. This translates into CASSYPGLAINEQFF.